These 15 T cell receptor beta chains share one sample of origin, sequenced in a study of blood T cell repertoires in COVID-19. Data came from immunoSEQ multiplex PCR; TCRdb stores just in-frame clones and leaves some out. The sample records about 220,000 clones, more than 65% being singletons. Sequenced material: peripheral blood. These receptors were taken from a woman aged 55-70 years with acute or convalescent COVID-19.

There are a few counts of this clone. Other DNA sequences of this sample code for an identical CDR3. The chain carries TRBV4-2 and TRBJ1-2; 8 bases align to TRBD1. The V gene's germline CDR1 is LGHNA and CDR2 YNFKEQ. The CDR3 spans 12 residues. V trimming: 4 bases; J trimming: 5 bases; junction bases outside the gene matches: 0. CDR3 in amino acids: CASSRTGYGYTF. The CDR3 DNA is TGTGCCAGCAGCCGGACAGGGTATGGCTACACCTTC.

The chain's CDR3 is CASSATGTGEAFF. In DNA form, the CDR3 reads TGTGCCAGCAGCGCCACAGGGACGGGTGAAGCTTTCTTT. V usage is TRBV7-2 and J usage is TRBJ1-1; D perhaps matches TRBD1 (6 bases). The ends were cut back, 5 bases at V and 7 bases at J, with 14 bases in the middle. There are 13 residues in the CDR3. Germline CDR1 and CDR2: SGHTA and FQGNSA.

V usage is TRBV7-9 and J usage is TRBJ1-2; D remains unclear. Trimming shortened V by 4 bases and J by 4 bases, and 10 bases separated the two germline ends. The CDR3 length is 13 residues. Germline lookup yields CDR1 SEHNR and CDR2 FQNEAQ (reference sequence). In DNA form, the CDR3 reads TGTGCCAGCAGCTCCTCATCCGGCTATGGCTACACCTTC. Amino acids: CASSSSSGYGYTF.

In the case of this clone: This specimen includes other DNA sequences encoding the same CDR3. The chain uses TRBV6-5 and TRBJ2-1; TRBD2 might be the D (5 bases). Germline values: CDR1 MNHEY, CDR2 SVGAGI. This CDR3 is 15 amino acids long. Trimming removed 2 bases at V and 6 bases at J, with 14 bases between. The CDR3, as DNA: TGTGCCAGCAGTTACAGTGGTCTAGCAGGCAATGAGCAGTTCTTC. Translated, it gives CASSYSGLAGNEQFF.

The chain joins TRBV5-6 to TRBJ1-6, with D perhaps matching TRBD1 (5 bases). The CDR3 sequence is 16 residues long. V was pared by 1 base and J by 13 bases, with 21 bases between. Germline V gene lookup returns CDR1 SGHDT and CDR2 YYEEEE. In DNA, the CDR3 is TGTGCCAGCAGCTTGCGATGGGGGGGAAGGGAAAGGCCCCTCCACTTT. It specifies CASSLRWGGRERPLHF.

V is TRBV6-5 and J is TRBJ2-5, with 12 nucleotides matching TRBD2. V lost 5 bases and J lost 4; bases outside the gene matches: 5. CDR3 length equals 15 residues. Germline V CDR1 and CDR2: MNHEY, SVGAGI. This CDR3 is CASSTRLAGAETQYF. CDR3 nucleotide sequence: TGTGCCAGCAGTACCCGACTAGCGGGGGCAGAGACCCAGTACTTC.

CDR3 sequence: CASSLVSSGGNEQFF. The DNA of the CDR3 is TGTGCCAGCAGCTTAGTCTCTAGCGGGGGGAATGAGCAGTTCTTC. The chain employs TRBV7-2 and TRBJ2-1; 11 bases map to TRBD2. The trim removed 1 base at V and 7 bases at J, leaving 3 bases unmatched. Germline CDR1 is SGHTA and CDR2 is FQGNSA. This CDR3 contains 15 residues.

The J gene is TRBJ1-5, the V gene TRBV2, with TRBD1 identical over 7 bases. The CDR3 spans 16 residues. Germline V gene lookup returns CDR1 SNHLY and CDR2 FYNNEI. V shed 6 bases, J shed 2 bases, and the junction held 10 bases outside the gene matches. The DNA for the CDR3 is TGTGCCAGCAGCGGACAGGCTGCGGGTGGCAATCAGCCCCAGCATTTT. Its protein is CASSGQAAGGNQPQHF.

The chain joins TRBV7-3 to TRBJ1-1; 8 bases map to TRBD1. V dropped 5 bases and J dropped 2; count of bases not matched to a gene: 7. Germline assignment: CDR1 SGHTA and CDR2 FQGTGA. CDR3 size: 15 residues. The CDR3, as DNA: TGTGCCAGCAGCGCCCGACAGGGGCCAAACACTGAAGCTTTCTTT. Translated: CASSARQGPNTEAFF.

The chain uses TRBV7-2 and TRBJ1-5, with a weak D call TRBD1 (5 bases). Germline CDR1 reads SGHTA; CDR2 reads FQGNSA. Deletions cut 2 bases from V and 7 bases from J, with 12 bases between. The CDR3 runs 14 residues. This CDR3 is CASSLRQGSQPQHF. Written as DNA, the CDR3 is TGTGCCAGCAGCTTACGGCAGGGAAGCCAGCCCCAGCATTTT.

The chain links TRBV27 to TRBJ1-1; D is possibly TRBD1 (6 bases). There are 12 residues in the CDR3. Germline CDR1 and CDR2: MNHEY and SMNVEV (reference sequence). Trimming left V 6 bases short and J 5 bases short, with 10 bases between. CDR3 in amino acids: CASRKQGTEAFF. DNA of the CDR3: TGTGCCAGCAGAAAACAGGGTACTGAAGCTTTCTTT.

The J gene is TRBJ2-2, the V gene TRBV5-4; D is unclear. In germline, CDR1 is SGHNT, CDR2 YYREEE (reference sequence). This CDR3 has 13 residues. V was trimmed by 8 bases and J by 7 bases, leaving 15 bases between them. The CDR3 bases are TGTGCCAGTAGAGGAAGTTTGTTCGGGGAGCTGTTTTTT. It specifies CASRGSLFGELFF.

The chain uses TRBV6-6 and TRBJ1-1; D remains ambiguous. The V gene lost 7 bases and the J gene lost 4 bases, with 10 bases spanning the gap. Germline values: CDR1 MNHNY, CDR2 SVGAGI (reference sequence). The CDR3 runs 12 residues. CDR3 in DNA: TGTGCCAGCATACGCGGAGGCACTGAAGCTTTCTTT. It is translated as CASIRGGTEAFF.

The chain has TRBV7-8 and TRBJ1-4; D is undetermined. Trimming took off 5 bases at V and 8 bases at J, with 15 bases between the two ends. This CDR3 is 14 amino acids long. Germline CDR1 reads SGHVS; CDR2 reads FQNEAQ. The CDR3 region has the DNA TGTGCCAGCAGCCCCTCTCGGGTTAGAGAAAAACTGTTTTTT. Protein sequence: CASSPSRVREKLFF.

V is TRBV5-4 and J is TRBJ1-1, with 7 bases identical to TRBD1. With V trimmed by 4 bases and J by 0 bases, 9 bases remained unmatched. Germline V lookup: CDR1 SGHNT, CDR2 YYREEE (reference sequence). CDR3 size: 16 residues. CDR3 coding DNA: TGTGCCAGCAGCGACCACCCCAGGGGGATGAACACTGAAGCTTTCTTT. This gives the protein CASSDHPRGMNTEAFF.